Detailed here is one T cell receptor (beta chain). The sample belongs to a study of T cell responses to AZD1222 COVID-19 vaccine. The CDR3 totals 13 residues. The ends lost 4 bases at V and 2 bases at J; junction bases unmatched: 1. Germline CDR1 and CDR2: SGHTA and FQGTGA. Profiled with immunoSEQ multiplex PCR; TCRdb holds only in-frame clones, not every one. The sample carries 150,000 to 200,000 clones, 80% to 95% recorded once. Sequenced material: peripheral blood, taken 28 days after the second AZD1222 dose. The sequence derives from an adult who received the AZD1222 COVID-19 vaccine. V and J are TRBV7-3 and TRBJ2-5; TRBD2 agrees at 7 bases. In DNA, the CDR3 is TGTGCCAGCAGCTCGGGGGGTCAAGAGACCCAGTACTTC. Protein product: CASSSGGQETQYF.